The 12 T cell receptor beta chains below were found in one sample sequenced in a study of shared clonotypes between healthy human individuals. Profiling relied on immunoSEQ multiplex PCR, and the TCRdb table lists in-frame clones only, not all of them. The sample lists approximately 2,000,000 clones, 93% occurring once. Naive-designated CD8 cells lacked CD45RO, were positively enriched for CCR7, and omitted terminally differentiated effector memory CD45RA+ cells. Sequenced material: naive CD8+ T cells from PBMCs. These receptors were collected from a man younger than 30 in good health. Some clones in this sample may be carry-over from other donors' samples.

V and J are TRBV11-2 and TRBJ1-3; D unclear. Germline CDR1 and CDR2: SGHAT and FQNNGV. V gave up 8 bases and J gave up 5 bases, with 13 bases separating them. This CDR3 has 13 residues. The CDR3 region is CASASPARNTIYF. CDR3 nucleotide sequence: TGTGCCAGCGCCTCTCCCGCCAGAAACACCATATATTTT.

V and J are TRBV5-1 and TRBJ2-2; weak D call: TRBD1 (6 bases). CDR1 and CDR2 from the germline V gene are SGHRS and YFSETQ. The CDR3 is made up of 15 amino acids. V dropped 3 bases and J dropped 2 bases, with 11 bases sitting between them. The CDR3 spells CASSYPGVNTGELFF. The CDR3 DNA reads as TGCGCCAGCAGCTACCCAGGGGTAAACACCGGGGAGCTGTTTTTT.

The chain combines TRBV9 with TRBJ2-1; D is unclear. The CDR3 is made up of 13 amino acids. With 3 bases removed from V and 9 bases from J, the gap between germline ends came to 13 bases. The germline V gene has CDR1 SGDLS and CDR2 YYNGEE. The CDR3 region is CASSDWDGGEQFF. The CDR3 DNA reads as TGTGCCAGCAGCGACTGGGATGGTGGTGAGCAGTTCTTC.

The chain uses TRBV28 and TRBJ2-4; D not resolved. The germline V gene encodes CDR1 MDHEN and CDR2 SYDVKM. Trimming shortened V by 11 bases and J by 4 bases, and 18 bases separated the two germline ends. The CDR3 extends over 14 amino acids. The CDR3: CACLEVRIKNIQYF. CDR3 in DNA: TGTGCCTGCCTTGAGGTTCGAATTAAAAACATTCAGTACTTC.

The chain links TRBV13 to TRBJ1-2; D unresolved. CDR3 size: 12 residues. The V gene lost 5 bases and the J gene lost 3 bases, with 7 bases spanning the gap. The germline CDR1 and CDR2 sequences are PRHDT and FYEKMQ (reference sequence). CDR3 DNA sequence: TGTGCCAGCAGCGCGGGATACTATGGCTACACCTTC. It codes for CASSAGYYGYTF.

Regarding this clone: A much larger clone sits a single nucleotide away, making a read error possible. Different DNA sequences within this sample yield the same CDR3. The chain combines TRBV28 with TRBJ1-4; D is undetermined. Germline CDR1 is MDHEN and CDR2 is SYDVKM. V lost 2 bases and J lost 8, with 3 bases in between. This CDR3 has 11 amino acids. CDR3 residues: CASSLGEKLFF. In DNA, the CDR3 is TGTGCCAGCAGTTTAGGGGAAAAACTGTTTTTT.

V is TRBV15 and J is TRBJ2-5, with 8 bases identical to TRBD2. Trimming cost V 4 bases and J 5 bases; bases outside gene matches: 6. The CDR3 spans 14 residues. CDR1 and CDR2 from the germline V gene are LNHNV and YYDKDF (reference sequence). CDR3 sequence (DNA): TGTGCCACCAGCACAAAGCGGGAGCCGGAGACCCAGTACTTC. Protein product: CATSTKREPETQYF.

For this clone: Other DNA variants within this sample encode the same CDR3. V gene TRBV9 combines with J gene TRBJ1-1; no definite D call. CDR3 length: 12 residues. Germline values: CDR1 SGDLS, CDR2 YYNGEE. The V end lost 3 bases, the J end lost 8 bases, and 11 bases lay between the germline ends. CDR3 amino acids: CASSATGREAFF. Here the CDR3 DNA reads TGTGCCAGCAGCGCGACCGGGAGAGAAGCTTTCTTT.

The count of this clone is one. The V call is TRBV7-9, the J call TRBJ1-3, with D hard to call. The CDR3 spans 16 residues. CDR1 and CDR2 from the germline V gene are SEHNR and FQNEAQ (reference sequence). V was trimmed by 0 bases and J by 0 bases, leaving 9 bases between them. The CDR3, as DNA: TGTGCCAGCAGCTTAGCGTTTCTACTCTCTGGAAACACCATATATTTT. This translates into CASSLAFLLSGNTIYF.

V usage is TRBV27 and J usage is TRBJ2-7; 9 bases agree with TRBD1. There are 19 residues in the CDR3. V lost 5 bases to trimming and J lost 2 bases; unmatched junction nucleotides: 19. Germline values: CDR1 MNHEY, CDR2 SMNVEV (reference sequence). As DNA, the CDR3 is TGTGCCAGCAGTCCCGGGACAGGGAATAGCCGGGTGTGGACCTACGAGCAGTACTTC. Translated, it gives CASSPGTGNSRVWTYEQYF.

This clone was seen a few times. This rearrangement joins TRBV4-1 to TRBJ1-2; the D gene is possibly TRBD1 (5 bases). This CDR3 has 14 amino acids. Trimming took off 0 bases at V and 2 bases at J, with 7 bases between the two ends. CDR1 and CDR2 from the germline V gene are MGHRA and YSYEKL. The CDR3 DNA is TGCGCCAGCAGCCAAGAGTGGACAAACTATGGCTACACCTTC. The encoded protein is CASSQEWTNYGYTF.

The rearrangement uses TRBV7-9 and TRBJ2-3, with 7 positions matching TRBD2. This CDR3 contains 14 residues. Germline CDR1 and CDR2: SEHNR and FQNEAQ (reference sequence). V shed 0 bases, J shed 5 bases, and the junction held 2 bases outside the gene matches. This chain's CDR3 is CASSLAGEGDTQYF. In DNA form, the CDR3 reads TGTGCCAGCAGCTTAGCGGGGGAGGGAGATACGCAGTATTTT.